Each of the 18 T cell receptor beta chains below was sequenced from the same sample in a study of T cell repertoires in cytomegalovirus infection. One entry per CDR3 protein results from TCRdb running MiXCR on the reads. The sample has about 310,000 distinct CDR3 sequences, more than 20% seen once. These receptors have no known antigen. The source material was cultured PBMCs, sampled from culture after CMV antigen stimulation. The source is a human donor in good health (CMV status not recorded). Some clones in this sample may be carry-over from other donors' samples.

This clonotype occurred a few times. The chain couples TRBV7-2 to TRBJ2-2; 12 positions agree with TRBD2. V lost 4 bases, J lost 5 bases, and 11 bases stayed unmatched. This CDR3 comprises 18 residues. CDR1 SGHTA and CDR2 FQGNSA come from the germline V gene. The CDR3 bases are TGTGCCAGCAGCTATTCCCGGAGACTAGCGGGAGAAACCGGGGAGCTGTTTTTT. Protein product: CASSYSRRLAGETGELFF.

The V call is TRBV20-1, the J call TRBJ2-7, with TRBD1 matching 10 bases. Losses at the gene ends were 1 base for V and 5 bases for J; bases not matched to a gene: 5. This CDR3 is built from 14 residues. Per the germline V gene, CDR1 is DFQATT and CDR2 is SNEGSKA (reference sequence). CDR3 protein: CSARGGQGSDEQYF. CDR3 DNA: TGCAGTGCTAGAGGGGGACAGGGGTCCGACGAGCAGTACTTC.

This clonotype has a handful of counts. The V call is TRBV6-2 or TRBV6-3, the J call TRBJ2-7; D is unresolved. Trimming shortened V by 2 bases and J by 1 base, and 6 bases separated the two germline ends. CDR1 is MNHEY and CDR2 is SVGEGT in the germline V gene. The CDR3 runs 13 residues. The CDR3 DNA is TGTGCCAGCAGTTACGGCGGTTCCTACGAGCAGTACTTC. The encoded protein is CASSYGGSYEQYF.

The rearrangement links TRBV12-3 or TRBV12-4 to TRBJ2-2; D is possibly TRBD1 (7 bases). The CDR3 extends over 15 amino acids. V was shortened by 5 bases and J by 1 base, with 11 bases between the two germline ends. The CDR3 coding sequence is TGTGCCAGCAGTGCGGGACAGTTGAACACCGGGGAGCTGTTTTTT. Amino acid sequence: CASSAGQLNTGELFF.

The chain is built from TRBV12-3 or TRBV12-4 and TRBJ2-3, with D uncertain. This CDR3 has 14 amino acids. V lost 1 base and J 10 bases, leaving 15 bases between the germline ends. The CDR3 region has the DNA TGTGCCAGCAGTTTAGGCCCCATCCCCTCGGCGCAGTATTTT. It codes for CASSLGPIPSAQYF.

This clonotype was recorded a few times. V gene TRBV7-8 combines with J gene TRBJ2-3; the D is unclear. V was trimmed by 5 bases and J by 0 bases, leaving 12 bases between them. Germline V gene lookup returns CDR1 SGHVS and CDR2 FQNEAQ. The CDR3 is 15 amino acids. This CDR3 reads CASSVTASSTDTQYF. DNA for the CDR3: TGTGCCAGCAGCGTGACGGCTTCTAGCACAGATACGCAGTATTTT.

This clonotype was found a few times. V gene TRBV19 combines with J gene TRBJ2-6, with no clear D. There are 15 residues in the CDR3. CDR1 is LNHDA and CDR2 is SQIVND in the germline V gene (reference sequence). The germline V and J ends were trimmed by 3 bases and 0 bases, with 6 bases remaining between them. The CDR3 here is CASSIQNSGANVLTF. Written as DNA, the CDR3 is TGTGCCAGTAGTATCCAAAACTCTGGGGCCAACGTCCTGACTTTC.

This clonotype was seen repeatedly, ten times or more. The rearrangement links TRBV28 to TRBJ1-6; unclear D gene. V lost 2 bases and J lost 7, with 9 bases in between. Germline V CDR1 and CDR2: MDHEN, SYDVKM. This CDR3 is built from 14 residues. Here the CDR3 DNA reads TGTGCCAGCAGTTTAAGCGGGCTGAATTCACCCCTCCACTTT. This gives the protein CASSLSGLNSPLHF.

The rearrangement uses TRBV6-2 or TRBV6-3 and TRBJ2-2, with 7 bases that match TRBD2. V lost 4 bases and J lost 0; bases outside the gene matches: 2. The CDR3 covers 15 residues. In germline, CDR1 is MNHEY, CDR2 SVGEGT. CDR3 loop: CASSLSGTNTGELFF. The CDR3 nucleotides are TGTGCCAGCAGTTTGAGCGGGACGAACACCGGGGAGCTGTTTTTT.

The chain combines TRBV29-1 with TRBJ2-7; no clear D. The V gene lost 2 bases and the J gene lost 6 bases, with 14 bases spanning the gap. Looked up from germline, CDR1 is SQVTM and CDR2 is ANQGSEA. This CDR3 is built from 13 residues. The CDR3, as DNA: TGCAGCGTTGAACGGGCAGGCCGAGGCGAGCAGTACTTC. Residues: CSVERAGRGEQYF.

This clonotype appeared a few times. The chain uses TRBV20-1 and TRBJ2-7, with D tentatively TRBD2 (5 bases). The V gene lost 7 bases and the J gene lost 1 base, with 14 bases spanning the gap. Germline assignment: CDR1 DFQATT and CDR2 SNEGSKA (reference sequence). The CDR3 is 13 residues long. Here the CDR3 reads CSVLHSASYEQYF. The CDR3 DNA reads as TGCAGTGTCTTACATAGCGCATCCTACGAGCAGTACTTC.

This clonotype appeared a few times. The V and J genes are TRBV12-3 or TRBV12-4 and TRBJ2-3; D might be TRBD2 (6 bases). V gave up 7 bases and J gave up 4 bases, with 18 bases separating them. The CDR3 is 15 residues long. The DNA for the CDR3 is TGTGCCAGCACCCTCCGGGACTGGGGGGCAGATACGCAGTATTTT. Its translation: CASTLRDWGADTQYF.

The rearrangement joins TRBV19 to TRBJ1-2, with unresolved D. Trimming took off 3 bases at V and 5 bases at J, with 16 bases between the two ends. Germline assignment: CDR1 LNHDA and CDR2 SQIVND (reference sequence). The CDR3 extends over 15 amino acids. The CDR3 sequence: CASSMYQSGQYGYTF. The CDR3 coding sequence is TGTGCCAGTAGTATGTATCAAAGCGGCCAATATGGCTACACCTTC.

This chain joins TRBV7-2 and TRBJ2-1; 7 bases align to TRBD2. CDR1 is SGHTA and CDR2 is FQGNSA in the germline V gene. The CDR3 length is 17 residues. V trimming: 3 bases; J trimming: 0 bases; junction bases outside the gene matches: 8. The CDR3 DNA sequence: TGTGCCAGCAGCTTCCAGCGGGGCCCCTACTCCTACAATGAGCAGTTCTTC. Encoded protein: CASSFQRGPYSYNEQFF.

CDR3 residues: CASSWPNTDTQYF. DNA for the CDR3: TGTGCCAGCAGTTGGCCCAACACAGATACGCAGTATTTT. The chain joins TRBV6-2 or TRBV6-3 to TRBJ2-3; D is undetermined. The CDR3 extends over 13 amino acids. V lost 4 bases and J lost 2, with 7 bases in between. CDR1 is MNHEY, CDR2 SVGEGT, per germline.

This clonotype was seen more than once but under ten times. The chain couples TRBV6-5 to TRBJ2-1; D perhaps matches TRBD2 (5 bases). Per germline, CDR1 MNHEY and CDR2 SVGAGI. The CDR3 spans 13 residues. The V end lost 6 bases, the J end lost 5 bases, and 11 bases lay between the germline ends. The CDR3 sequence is CASSLPGDNEQFF. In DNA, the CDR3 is TGTGCCAGCAGCTTGCCCGGGGACAATGAGCAGTTCTTC.

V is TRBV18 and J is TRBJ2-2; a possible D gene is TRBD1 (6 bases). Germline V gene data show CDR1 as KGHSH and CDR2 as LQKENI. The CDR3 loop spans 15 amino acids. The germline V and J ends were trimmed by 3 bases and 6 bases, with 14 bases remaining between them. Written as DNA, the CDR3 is TGTGCCAGCTCACCTCAGGACAGCGTCGCCGGGGAGCTGTTTTTT. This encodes CASSPQDSVAGELFF.

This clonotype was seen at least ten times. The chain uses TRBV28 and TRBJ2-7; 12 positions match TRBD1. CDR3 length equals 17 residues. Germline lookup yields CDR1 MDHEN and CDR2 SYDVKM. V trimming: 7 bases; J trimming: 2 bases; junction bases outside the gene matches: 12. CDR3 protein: CASTVGTGGFLTYEQYF. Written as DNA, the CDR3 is TGTGCCAGCACAGTTGGGACAGGGGGCTTCCTTACCTACGAGCAGTACTTC.